A single sample is the source of the 22 T cell receptor beta chains below, sequenced in a study of technical replicates of blood from several donors. Clones were read by immunoSEQ multiplex PCR, and TCRdb kept only the in-frame ones, dropping some. This table has about 81,000 clones, approximately 96% appearing once. Input material: T cells isolated from PBMCs. These receptors were collected from a human donor in good health.

The rearrangement joins TRBV10-3 to TRBJ2-3, with TRBD2 as a possible D gene (5 bases). This CDR3 spans 13 amino acids. The V end was cut by 10 bases, the J end by 2 bases, with 13 bases between. Germline V lookup: CDR1 ENHRY, CDR2 SYGVKD. The CDR3 nucleotides are TGTGCCACCCATGACTACCTCACAGATACGCAGTATTTT. Its translation is CATHDYLTDTQYF.

The chain's CDR3 is CASSQAGETEAFF. CDR3 DNA: TGCGCCAGCAGCCAAGCCGGAGAAACTGAAGCTTTCTTT. The rearrangement links TRBV4-1 to TRBJ1-1, with unresolved D. The CDR3 contains 13 residues. With 1 base removed from V and 5 bases from J, the gap between germline ends came to 8 bases. CDR1 MGHRA and CDR2 YSYEKL come from the germline V gene.

The chain couples TRBV30 to TRBJ2-1; 7 positions match TRBD2. The V gene's germline CDR1 is GTSNPN and CDR2 SVGIG (reference sequence). The CDR3 loop spans 14 amino acids. V trimming: 2 bases; J trimming: 0 bases; junction bases outside the gene matches: 1. DNA of the CDR3: TGTGCCTGGAGTTGGACTAGCTCCTACAATGAGCAGTTCTTC. Encoded protein: CAWSWTSSYNEQFF.

V gene TRBV18 combines with J gene TRBJ2-3; D possibly corresponds to TRBD1 (5 bases). Germline assignment: CDR1 KGHSH and CDR2 LQKENI. V was cut by 6 bases and J by 0 bases, with 22 bases left in between. CDR3 length: 18 amino acids. This CDR3 is CASSSRTPGASSTDTQYF. The CDR3 DNA reads as TGTGCCAGCTCCAGCAGGACCCCTGGGGCTTCTAGCACAGATACGCAGTATTTT.

The J gene is TRBJ2-7, the V gene TRBV4-3; D is perhaps TRBD2 (5 bases). V gave up 2 bases and J gave up 5 bases, with 10 bases separating them. Germline values: CDR1 LGHNA, CDR2 YSLEER. CDR3 length: 13 residues. CDR3 in amino acids: CASSQIPGNEQYF. CDR3 sequence (DNA): TGCGCCAGCAGCCAAATTCCCGGGAACGAGCAGTACTTC.

The chain has TRBV5-1 and TRBJ1-2; D is possibly TRBD1 (5 bases). Germline V gene lookup returns CDR1 SGHRS and CDR2 YFSETQ. The length of the CDR3 is 15 residues. V lost 3 bases, J lost 4 bases, and 16 bases lay in between. CDR3: CASSSVYTGVYGYTF. In DNA form, the CDR3 reads TGCGCCAGCAGCTCAGTATATACAGGAGTCTATGGCTACACCTTC.

The rearrangement links TRBV6-4 to TRBJ2-2, with a possible D match to TRBD1 (5 bases). The germline V gene encodes CDR1 MRHNA and CDR2 SNTAGT. Trimming removed 3 bases at V and 6 bases at J, with 11 bases between. The CDR3 extends over 14 amino acids. The CDR3 reads CASSDGRVSGELFF. The CDR3 DNA follows: TGTGCCAGCAGTGATGGCAGGGTATCCGGGGAGCTGTTTTTT.

The chain recombines TRBV5-6 with TRBJ2-7, with D uncertain. Germline V gene sequence: CDR1 SGHDT, CDR2 YYEEEE. Trimming took off 5 bases at V and 2 bases at J, with 5 bases between the two ends. CDR3 length: 11 amino acids. CDR3 residues: CASRAAYEQYF. As DNA, the CDR3 is TGTGCCAGCAGAGCCGCCTACGAGCAGTACTTC.

The gene calls are TRBV9 and TRBJ2-7, with 8 bases lining up with TRBD1. The CDR3 length is 14 residues. The trim removed 4 bases at V and 6 bases at J, leaving 9 bases unmatched. CDR1 SGDLS and CDR2 YYNGEE come from the germline V gene. Here the CDR3 reads CASSPQGARSEQYF. Here the CDR3 DNA reads TGTGCCAGCAGCCCGCAGGGGGCAAGAAGCGAGCAGTACTTC. Drawing the rest from reference TRBV9 and TRBJ2-7, the complete variable domain is DSGVTQTPKHLITATGQRVTLRCSPRSGDLSVYWYQQSLDQGLQFLIQYYNGEERAKGNILERFSAQQFPDLHSELNLSSLELGDSALYFCASSPQGARSEQYFGPGTRLTVT.

The table lists this clone with a count of one. The CDR3 nucleotides read TGTGCCAGCAGCCCGGACCAGGGTCTAAATCAGCCCCAGCATTTT. This translates into CASSPDQGLNQPQHF. V and J are TRBV5-4 and TRBJ1-5; a weak D match, TRBD1 (5 bases). This CDR3 has 15 residues. Between the trimmed V and J ends, which lost 4 bases and 4 bases, there was a span of 15 bases. In germline, CDR1 is SGHNT, CDR2 YYREEE (reference sequence).

This clone showed up just a few times. J is TRBJ2-7 and V is TRBV7-9, with D hard to call. V was clipped by 1 base and J by 2 bases, with 9 bases between them. Germline V gene sequence: CDR1 SEHNR, CDR2 FQNEAQ (reference sequence). This CDR3 spans 14 amino acids. The DNA of the CDR3 is TGTGCCAGCAGCTTAGGATTCGCGGCCTACGAGCAGTACTTC. This encodes CASSLGFAAYEQYF.

V usage is TRBV5-5 and J usage is TRBJ2-3; D uncertain. The V and J ends lost 2 bases and 3 bases respectively, with 13 bases between them. Germline CDR1 is SGHKS and CDR2 is YYEKEE (reference sequence). The CDR3 extends over 15 amino acids. CDR3 sequence: CASSLYIHGTDTQYF. The CDR3 nucleotides read TGTGCCAGCAGCTTATATATCCACGGGACAGATACGCAGTATTTT.

V usage is TRBV1 and J usage is TRBJ1-2. TRBV1 is assigned pseudogene status. The CDR3 loop spans 11 amino acids. As DNA, the CDR3 is TGCACCAGCAGCCCTAGATGCGGCTACACCTTC. Its translation: CTSSPRCGYTF.

This clone was recorded only once. The chain recombines TRBV30 with TRBJ2-1; 7 bases match TRBD2. Germline CDR1 GTSNPN, CDR2 SVGIG (reference sequence). Trimming removed 3 bases from V and 7 bases from J; junction bases left unmatched: 9. The CDR3 has 14 residues. The CDR3, as DNA: TGTGCCTGGAGCCTCGGTAGCGGGTCTAATGAGCAGTTCTTC. This translates into CAWSLGSGSNEQFF.

The chain recombines TRBV6-5 with TRBJ2-7; perhaps TRBD2 as D (6 bases). The ends were cut back, 6 bases at V and 4 bases at J, with 13 bases in the middle. The CDR3 totals 13 residues. Germline loops: CDR1 MNHEY, CDR2 SVGAGI. CDR3 sequence: CASSGGDGYEQYF. The CDR3 DNA reads as TGTGCCAGCAGCGGGGGAGATGGATACGAGCAGTACTTC.

The chain uses TRBV10-3 and TRBJ2-7; TRBD1 agrees at 9 bases. V lost 5 bases and J lost 2; bases outside the gene matches: 7. The length of the CDR3 is 15 residues. Germline assignment: CDR1 ENHRY and CDR2 SYGVKD. Here the CDR3 DNA reads TGTGCCATCAGTTTCTCCGGGACAGGGACCTACGAGCAGTACTTC. As protein: CAISFSGTGTYEQYF.

The chain links TRBV18 to TRBJ1-3; perhaps TRBD1 as D (5 bases). The CDR3 is 17 residues long. The V gene's germline CDR1 is KGHSH and CDR2 LQKENI. Trimming removed 3 bases at V and 0 bases at J, with 15 bases between. CDR3 nucleotide sequence: TGTGCCAGCTCACCGGTCGGCAGGGATTACTCTGGAAACACCATATATTTT. Translating gives CASSPVGRDYSGNTIYF.

The rearrangement uses TRBV14 and TRBJ2-7; D not resolved. The CDR3 spans 12 residues. Per the germline V gene, CDR1 is SGHDN and CDR2 is FVKESK. Trimming removed 1 base at V and 3 bases at J, with 4 bases between. Here the CDR3 DNA reads TGTGCCAGCAGCCAAGTTTACTACGAGCAGTACTTC. Residues: CASSQVYYEQYF. Combining the CDR3 with reference TRBV14 and TRBJ2-7 gives the whole variable domain EAGVTQFPSHSVIEKGQTVTLRCDPISGHDNLYWYRRVMGKEIKFLLHFVKESKQDESGMPNNRFLAERTGGTYSTLKVQPAELEDSGVYFCASSQVYYEQYFGPGTRLTVT.

Details on this clone: The same CDR3 arises from other DNA sequences in this sample as well. V is TRBV10-3 and J is TRBJ2-5, with TRBD1 as a possible D gene (6 bases). V was trimmed by 2 bases and J by 5 bases, leaving 9 bases between them. Germline CDR1 ENHRY, CDR2 SYGVKD. The CDR3 runs 13 residues. This chain's CDR3 is CAISEARGETQYF. For the CDR3, the DNA is TGTGCCATCAGTGAGGCTAGGGGGGAGACCCAGTACTTC.

V usage is TRBV14 and J usage is TRBJ2-2, with TRBD1 matching over 7 bases. The J segment lost 6 bases and the V segment lost 1 base, leaving 8 bases of the junction unmatched. Germline CDR1 reads SGHDN; CDR2 reads FVKESK. CDR3 length: 16 amino acids. The DNA for the CDR3 is TGTGCCAGCAGCCAAGGCCCCGACAGGGTTTCCGGGGAGCTGTTTTTT. This gives the protein CASSQGPDRVSGELFF.

The chain has TRBV11-2 and TRBJ2-7, with D unclear. There are 12 residues in the CDR3. Trimming cost V 7 bases and J 0 bases, with 7 bases left between them. Per germline, CDR1 SGHAT and CDR2 FQNNGV. The CDR3 DNA reads as TGTGCCAGCAACGCGTTCTCCTACGAGCAGTACTTC. Translating gives CASNAFSYEQYF.

The genes are TRBV6-5 and TRBJ2-1; perhaps TRBD2 as D (6 bases). Germline V gives CDR1 MNHEY, CDR2 SVGAGI. CDR3 length equals 13 residues. Between the trimmed V and J ends, which lost 2 bases and 8 bases, there was a span of 10 bases. DNA of the CDR3: TGTGCCAGCAGTTACGGGTCGGGAGATGAGCAGTTCTTC. Translated, it gives CASSYGSGDEQFF.